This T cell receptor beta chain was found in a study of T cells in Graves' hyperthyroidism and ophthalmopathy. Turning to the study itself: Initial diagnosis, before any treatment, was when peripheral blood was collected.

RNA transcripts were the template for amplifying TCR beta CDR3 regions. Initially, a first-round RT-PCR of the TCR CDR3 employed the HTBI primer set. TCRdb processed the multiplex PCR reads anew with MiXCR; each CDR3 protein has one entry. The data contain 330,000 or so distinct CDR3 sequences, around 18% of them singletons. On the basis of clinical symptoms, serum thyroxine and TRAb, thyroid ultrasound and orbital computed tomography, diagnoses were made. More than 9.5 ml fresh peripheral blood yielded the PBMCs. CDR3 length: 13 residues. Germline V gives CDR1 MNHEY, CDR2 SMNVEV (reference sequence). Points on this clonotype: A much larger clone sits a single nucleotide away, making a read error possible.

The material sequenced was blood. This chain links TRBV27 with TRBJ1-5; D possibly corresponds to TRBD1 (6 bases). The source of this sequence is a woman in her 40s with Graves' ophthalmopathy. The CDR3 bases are TGTGTCAGCAGCCCAGGGGACAATCAGCCCCAGCATTTT. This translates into CVSSPGDNQPQHF.